The clone carrying this T cell receptor (beta chain) was seen a few times. Its specificity is unknown. The sample belongs to a study of T cell repertoires in cytomegalovirus infection. In the study overall: HLA-C-restricted CMV epitopes, recently identified, and well-studied HLA-B-restricted ones were used by the study. CMV infection plus the matching HLA type was flagged by public TCR beta signatures.

Study observations and caveats: HLA-C-restricted TCR beta clonotypes specific for CMV led the ex vivo response. Cumulative frequency of public TCR beta families picked out carriers of CMV plus the relevant HLA.

TCRdb passed the reads through MiXCR, listing each CDR3 protein once. This table holds about 830,000 distinct CDR3 sequences, 32% found once. Per the germline V gene, CDR1 is LGHNA and CDR2 is YSLEER. The V gene lost 0 bases and the J gene lost 3 bases, with 6 bases spanning the gap. The CDR3 extends over 14 amino acids. This clonotype was obtained from a human donor in good health (CMV status not recorded). Some clones in this sample may be carry-over from other donors' samples. V is TRBV4-3 and J is TRBJ1-5; unclear D gene. Sequencing used cultured CD8+ T cells from PBMCs, obtained from culture after CMV antigen stimulation. CDR3 in DNA: TGCGCCAGCAGCCAAGAGTATAACAATCAGCCCCAGCATTTT. This translates into CASSQEYNNQPQHF.